This T cell receptor beta chain comes out of a study of cytotoxic CD8 clonotypes in ibrutinib-treated CLL. The V and J ends lost 6 bases and 4 bases respectively, with 16 bases between them. Germline loops: CDR1 MNHNS, CDR2 SASEGT. The CDR3 is 14 amino acids. Researchers set a sequencing depth target of 1 in 200,000 to 1 in 1 million T cells. Only in-frame clones appear in the TCRdb table, and some are missing; sequencing was by immunoSEQ multiplex PCR. Of about 68,000 clones listed, around nine tenths were seen once; the top ten hold approximately 3%. This chain joins TRBV6-1 and TRBJ2-7; weak D call: TRBD1 (6 bases). The sequenced sample was PBMCs, obtained after 12 months of ibrutinib treatment. The TCR originated in a human donor with chronic lymphocytic leukemia. The CDR3 protein is CASRDQGNLYEQYF. The CDR3 nucleotides read TGTGCCAGCAGAGATCAGGGGAACCTGTACGAGCAGTACTTC.